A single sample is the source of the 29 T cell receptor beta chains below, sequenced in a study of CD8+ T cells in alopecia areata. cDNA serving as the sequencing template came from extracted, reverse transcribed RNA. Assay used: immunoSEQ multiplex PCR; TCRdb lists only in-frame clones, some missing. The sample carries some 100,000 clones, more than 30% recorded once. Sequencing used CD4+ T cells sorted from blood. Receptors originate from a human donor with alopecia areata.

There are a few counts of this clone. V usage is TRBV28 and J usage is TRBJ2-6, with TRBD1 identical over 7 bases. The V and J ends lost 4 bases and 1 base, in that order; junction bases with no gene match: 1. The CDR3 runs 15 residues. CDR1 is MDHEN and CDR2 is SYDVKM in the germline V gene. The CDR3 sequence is CASSSTGSGANVLTF. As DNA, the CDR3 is TGTGCCAGCAGTTCGACAGGGTCTGGGGCCAACGTCCTGACTTTC.

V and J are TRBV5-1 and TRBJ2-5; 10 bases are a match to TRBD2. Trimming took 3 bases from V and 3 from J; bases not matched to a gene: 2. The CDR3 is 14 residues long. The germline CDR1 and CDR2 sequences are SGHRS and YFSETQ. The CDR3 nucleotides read TGCGCCAGCAGCTGGGGGACTAGCGAAGAGACCCAGTACTTC. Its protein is CASSWGTSEETQYF.

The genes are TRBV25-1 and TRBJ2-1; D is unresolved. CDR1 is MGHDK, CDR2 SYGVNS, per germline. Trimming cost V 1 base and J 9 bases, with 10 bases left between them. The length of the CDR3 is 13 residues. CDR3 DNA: TGTGCCAGCAGTGAATTGTCGATCGGTGAGCAGTTCTTC. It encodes CASSELSIGEQFF.

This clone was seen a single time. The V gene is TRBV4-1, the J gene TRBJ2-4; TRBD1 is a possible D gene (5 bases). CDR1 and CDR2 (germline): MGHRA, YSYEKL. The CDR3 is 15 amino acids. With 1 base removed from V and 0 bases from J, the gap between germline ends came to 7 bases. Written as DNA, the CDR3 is TGCGCCAGCAGCCAAGTGGGGCTAGCCAAAAACATTCAGTACTTC. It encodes CASSQVGLAKNIQYF.

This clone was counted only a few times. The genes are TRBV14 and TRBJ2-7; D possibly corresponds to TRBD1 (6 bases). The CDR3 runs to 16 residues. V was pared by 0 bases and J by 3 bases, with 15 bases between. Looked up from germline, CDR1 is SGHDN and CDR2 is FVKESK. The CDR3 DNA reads TGTGCCAGCAGCCAAGATCGTAGGACAGCCCGCTACGAGCAGTACTTC. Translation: CASSQDRRTARYEQYF.

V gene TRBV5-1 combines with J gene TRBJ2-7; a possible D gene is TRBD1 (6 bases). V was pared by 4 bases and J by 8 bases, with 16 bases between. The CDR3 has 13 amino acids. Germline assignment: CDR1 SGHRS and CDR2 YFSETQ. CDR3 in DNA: TGCGCCAGCAGCCCCGAACAGGGAAGTAAGCAGTACTTC. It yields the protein CASSPEQGSKQYF.

The CDR3 here is CAWSKGQGAYEQYF. CDR3 DNA: TGTGCCTGGAGCAAGGGACAGGGGGCCTACGAGCAGTACTTC. The genes are TRBV30 and TRBJ2-7; 11 positions match TRBD1. J was trimmed by 2 bases and V by 3 bases; bases with no gene match: 3. This CDR3 is 14 amino acids long. Germline CDR1 GTSNPN, CDR2 SVGIG (reference sequence).

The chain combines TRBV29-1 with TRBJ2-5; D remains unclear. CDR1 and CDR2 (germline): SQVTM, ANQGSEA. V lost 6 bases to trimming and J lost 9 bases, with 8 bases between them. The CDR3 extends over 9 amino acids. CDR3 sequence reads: CSVGLAQYF. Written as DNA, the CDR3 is TGCAGCGTGGGTCTGGCCCAGTACTTC. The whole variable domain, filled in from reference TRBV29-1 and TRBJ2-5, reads SAVISQKPSRDICQRGTSLTIQCQVDSQVTMMFWYRQQPGQSLTLIATANQGSEATYESGFVIDKFPISRPNLTFSTLTVSNMSPEDSSIYLCSVGLAQYFGPGTRLLVL.

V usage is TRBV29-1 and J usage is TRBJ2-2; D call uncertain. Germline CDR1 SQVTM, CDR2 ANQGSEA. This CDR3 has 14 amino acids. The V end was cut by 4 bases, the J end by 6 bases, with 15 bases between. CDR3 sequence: CSVAVQAQSGELFF. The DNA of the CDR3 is TGCAGCGTTGCTGTTCAGGCTCAGTCCGGGGAGCTGTTTTTT.

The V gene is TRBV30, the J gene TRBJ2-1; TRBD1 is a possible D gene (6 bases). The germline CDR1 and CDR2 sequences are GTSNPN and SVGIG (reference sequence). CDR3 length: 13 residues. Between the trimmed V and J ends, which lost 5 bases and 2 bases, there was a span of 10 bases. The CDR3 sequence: CAWGQTTYNEQFF. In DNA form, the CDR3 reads TGTGCCTGGGGACAGACTACCTACAATGAGCAGTTCTTC.

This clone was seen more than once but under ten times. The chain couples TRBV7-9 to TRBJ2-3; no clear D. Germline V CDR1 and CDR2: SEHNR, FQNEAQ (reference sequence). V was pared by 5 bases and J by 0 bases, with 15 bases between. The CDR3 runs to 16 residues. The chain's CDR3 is CASSVSPGPSTDTQYF. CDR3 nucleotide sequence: TGTGCCAGCAGCGTATCGCCCGGGCCGAGCACAGATACGCAGTATTTT.

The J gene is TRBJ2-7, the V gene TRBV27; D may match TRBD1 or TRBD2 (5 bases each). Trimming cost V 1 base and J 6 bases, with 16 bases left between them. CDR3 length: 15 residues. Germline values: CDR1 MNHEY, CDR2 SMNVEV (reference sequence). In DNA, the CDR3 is TGTGCCAGCAGTTTATGGGGCGGGCCCCCGGGCGAGCAGTACTTC. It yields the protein CASSLWGGPPGEQYF.

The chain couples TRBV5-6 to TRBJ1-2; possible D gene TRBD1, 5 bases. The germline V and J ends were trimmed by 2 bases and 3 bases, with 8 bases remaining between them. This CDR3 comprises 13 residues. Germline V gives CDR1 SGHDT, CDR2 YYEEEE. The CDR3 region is CASSFGGDYGYTF. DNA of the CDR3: TGTGCCAGCAGCTTCGGAGGGGACTATGGCTACACCTTC.

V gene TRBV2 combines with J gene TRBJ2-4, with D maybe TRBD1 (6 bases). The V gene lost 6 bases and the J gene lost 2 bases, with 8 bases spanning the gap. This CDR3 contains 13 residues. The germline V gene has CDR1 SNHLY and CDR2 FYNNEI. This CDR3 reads CASRQGTKNIQYF. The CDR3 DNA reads TGTGCCAGCAGACAGGGAACCAAAAACATTCAGTACTTC.

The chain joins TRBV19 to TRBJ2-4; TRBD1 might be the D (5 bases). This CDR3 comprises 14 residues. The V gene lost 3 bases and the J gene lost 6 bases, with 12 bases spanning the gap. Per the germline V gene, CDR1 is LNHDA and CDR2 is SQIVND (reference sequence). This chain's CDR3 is CASSMFGRVNIQYF. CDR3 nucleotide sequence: TGTGCCAGTAGTATGTTCGGCAGGGTAAACATTCAGTACTTC.

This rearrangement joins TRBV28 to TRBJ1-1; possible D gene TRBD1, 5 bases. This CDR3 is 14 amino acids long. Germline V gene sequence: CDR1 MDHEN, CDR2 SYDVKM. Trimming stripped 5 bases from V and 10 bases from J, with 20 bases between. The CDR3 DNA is TGTGCCAGCAGTAGGGCGGGGCCCGGCCGGGGAGCTTTCTTT. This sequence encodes CASSRAGPGRGAFF.

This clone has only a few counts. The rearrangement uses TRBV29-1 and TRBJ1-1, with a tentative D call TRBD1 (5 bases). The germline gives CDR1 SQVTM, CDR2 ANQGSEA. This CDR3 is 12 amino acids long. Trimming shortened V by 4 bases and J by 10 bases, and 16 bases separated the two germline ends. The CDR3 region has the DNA TGCAGCGTTGGAAGCAGGGAGAGGGGAGCTTTCTTT. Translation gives CSVGSRERGAFF.

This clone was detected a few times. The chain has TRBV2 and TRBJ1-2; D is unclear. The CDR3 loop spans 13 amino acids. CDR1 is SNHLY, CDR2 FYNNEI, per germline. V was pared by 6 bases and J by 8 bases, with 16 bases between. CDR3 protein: CASSPGRGRGYTF. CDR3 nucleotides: TGTGCCAGCAGCCCTGGCAGAGGACGGGGCTACACCTTC.

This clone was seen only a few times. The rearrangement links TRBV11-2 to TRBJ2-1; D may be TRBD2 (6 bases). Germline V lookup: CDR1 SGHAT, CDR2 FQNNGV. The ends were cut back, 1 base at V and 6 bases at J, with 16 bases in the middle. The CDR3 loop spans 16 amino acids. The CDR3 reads CASSLGSGTGRNEQFF. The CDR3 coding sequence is TGTGCCAGCAGCTTAGGATCCGGGACTGGCCGCAATGAGCAGTTCTTC.

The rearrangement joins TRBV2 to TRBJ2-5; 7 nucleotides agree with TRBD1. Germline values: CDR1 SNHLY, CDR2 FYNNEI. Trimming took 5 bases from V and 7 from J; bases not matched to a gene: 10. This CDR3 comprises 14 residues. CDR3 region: CASSPQGTSGTQYF. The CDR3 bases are TGTGCCAGCAGTCCACAGGGGACCAGCGGGACCCAGTACTTC.

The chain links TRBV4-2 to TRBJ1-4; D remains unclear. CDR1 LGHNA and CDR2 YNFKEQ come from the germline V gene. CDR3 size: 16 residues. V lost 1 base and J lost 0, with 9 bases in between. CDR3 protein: CASSQGYTATNEKLFF. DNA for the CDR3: TGTGCCAGCAGCCAAGGGTATACCGCAACTAATGAAAAACTGTTTTTT.

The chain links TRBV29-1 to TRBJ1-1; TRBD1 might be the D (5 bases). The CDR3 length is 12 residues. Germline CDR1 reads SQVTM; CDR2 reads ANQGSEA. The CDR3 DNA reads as TGCAGTGTCAGGGTGGACGGTTCTGAAGCTTTCTTT. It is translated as CSVRVDGSEAFF.

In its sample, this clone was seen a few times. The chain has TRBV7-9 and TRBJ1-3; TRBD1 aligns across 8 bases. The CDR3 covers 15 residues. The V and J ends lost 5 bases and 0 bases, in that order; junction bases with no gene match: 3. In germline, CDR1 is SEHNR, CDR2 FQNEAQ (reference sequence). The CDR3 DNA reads TGTGCCAGCAGCCCGGACAGGGTCTCTGGAAACACCATATATTTT. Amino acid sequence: CASSPDRVSGNTIYF.

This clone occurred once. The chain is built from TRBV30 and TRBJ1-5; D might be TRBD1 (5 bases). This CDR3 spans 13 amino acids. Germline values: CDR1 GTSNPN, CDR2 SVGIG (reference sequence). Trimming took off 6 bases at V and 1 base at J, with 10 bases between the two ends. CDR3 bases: TGTGCCTGTGGCCAGGGAAGCAATCAGCCCCAGCATTTT. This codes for CACGQGSNQPQHF.

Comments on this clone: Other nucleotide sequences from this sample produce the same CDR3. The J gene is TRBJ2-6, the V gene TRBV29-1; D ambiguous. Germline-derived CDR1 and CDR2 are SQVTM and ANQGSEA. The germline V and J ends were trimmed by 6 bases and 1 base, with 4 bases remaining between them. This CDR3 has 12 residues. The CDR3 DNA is TGCAGCGTCGGTTCTGGGGCCAACGTCCTGACTTTC. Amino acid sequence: CSVGSGANVLTF.

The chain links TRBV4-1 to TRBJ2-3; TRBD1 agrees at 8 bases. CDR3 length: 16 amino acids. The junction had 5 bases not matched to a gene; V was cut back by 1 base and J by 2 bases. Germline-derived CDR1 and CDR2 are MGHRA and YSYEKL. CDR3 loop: CASSQGRDRLTDTQYF. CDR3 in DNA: TGCGCCAGCAGCCAAGGCCGGGACAGGCTCACAGATACGCAGTATTTT.

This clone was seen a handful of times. This CDR3 reads CASSRDRNTGELFF. The CDR3 nucleotides are TGTGCCAGCAGCCGGGACAGGAACACCGGGGAGCTGTTTTTT. The J gene is TRBJ2-2, the V gene TRBV7-9, with 7 bases matching TRBD1. This CDR3 is 14 amino acids long. Germline assignment: CDR1 SEHNR and CDR2 FQNEAQ (reference sequence). V lost 5 bases and J lost 1; bases outside the gene matches: 1.

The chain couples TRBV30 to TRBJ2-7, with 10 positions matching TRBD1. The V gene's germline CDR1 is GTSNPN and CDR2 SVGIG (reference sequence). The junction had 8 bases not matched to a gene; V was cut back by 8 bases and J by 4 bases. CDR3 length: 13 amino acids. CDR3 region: CAGEGQGKYEQYF. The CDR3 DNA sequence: TGTGCCGGCGAGGGACAGGGGAAATACGAGCAGTACTTC.

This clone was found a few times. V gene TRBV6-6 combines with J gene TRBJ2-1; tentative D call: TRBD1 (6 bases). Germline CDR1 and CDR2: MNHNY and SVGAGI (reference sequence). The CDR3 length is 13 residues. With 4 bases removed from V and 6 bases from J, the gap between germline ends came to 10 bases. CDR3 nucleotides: TGTGCCAGCAGTTCTCAACAGGGCAATGAGCAGTTCTTC. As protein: CASSSQQGNEQFF.